These 20 T cell receptor beta chains originate from one sample sequenced in a study of regulatory T cells in long-lasting Graves disease. Both iRepertoire HTBI primers and Arm-PCR of CDR3 regions were used to build the TCR beta libraries. One entry per CDR3 protein results from TCRdb running MiXCR on the multiplex PCR reads. Of over 500,000 distinct CDR3 sequences listed, 16% are singletons. Stated time point: newly diagnosed GD, antithyroid drugs for less than 3 months. The TCR library was made from RNA extracted from PBMCs. The same data also contributed to another study, on T cells in Graves' hyperthyroidism and ophthalmopathy.

The starting material was peripheral blood mononuclear cells (PBMCs), obtained at new diagnosis, from a patient treated with antithyroid drugs. All receptors derive from a woman aged 25 to 39 with Graves disease.

Ten or more counts support this clonotype. V usage is TRBV28 and J usage is TRBJ2-3, with 12 bases aligning to TRBD2. Trimming removed 5 bases from V and 2 bases from J; junction bases left unmatched: 11. The CDR3 is 18 amino acids. Germline values: CDR1 MDHEN, CDR2 SYDVKM. The CDR3 DNA reads as TGTGCCAGCAGTCCCTACGGACTAGCGGGAACCGACACAGATACGCAGTATTTT. This gives the protein CASSPYGLAGTDTDTQYF.

The rearrangement joins TRBV20-1 to TRBJ2-3; D might be TRBD1 or TRBD2, each matching 7 bases. The CDR3 loop spans 14 amino acids. In germline, CDR1 is DFQATT, CDR2 SNEGSKA (reference sequence). V lost 6 bases and J 4 bases, leaving 17 bases between the germline ends. CDR3 nucleotides: TGCAGTGCCCCGGGGAGGGGGCAGGCAGATACGCAGTATTTT. It specifies CSAPGRGQADTQYF.

The rearrangement uses TRBV6-2 or TRBV6-3 and TRBJ2-3; D is perhaps TRBD2 (5 bases). Per germline, CDR1 MNHEY and CDR2 SVGEGT. The CDR3 is made up of 12 amino acids. With 6 bases removed from V and 8 bases from J, the gap between germline ends came to 12 bases. CDR3 region: CASSPVGGTQYF. Here the CDR3 DNA reads TGTGCCAGCAGCCCGGTAGGAGGTACGCAGTATTTT.

This clonotype was counted ten times or more. The gene calls are TRBV12-3 or TRBV12-4 and TRBJ2-1, with TRBD2 matching 10 bases. With 2 bases clipped from V and 8 bases from J, the junction kept 6 bases outside the gene matches. The CDR3 has 15 residues. The CDR3 loop reads CASSLTGLANHEQFF. DNA of the CDR3: TGTGCCAGCAGTTTAACGGGACTAGCGAACCATGAGCAGTTCTTC.

This clonotype was recorded a few times. The chain carries TRBV12-5 and TRBJ1-3; unclear D gene. The CDR3 covers 14 residues. Germline loops: CDR1 LGHNT, CDR2 FRNRAP. V gave up 7 bases and J gave up 3 bases, with 13 bases separating them. The DNA for the CDR3 is TGTGCTAGTGCCCTGGGCGGTCGTGGAAACACCATATATTTT. Its protein is CASALGGRGNTIYF.

This clonotype was observed at least ten times. J is TRBJ2-1 and V is TRBV2, with D perhaps TRBD1 or TRBD2 (6 bases each). This CDR3 has 12 residues. Germline V gives CDR1 SNHLY, CDR2 FYNNEI. Trimming pared 6 bases from V and 8 bases from J, leaving 11 bases between. CDR3 DNA sequence: TGTGCCAGCAGGTACGGGGGCGATGAGCAGTTCTTC. Protein: CASRYGGDEQFF.

Turning to this clonotype: A read error may account for a junction end that differs from germline. The chain links TRBV19 to TRBJ1-5; D gene ambiguous. The CDR3 has 14 residues. Germline CDR1 reads LNHDA; CDR2 reads SQIVND (reference sequence). CDR3 sequence reads: CANSLEGGNQPQHF. CDR3 coding DNA: TGTGCCAATAGTCTTGAGGGTGGCAATCAGCCCCAGCATTTT.

This clonotype was detected ten times or more. This chain links TRBV7-2 with TRBJ2-4; D remains unclear. The V end was cut by 2 bases, the J end by 1 base, with 12 bases between. Germline V CDR1 and CDR2: SGHTA, FQGNSA. This CDR3 comprises 16 residues. CDR3 coding DNA: TGTGCCAGCAGCTTACCGGCTCCTCTGGCCAAAAACATTCAGTACTTC. Its translation: CASSLPAPLAKNIQYF.

This clonotype was recorded at least ten times. The chain links TRBV7-9 to TRBJ2-3; maybe TRBD2 (5 bases). Germline assignment: CDR1 SEHNR and CDR2 FQNEAQ (reference sequence). The V end was cut by 7 bases, the J end by 0 bases, with 20 bases between. The CDR3 contains 17 residues. The CDR3 reads CASTTPGSGLSTDTQYF. The CDR3 DNA reads as TGTGCCAGCACCACCCCGGGGAGCGGCCTAAGCACAGATACGCAGTATTTT.

This clonotype was counted ten times or more. This chain joins TRBV28 and TRBJ2-7, with 12 bases that match TRBD2. There are 15 residues in the CDR3. From germline, CDR1 is MDHEN and CDR2 SYDVKM. With V trimmed by 5 bases and J by 8 bases, 10 bases remained unmatched. The DNA of the CDR3 is TGTGCCAGCAGTCCCCCGACTAGCGGGAGTGAAAAGCAGTACTTC. This translates into CASSPPTSGSEKQYF.

This clonotype has a handful of counts. V is TRBV6-2 or TRBV6-3 and J is TRBJ2-6; 10 bases are a match to TRBD1. Germline CDR1 and CDR2: MNHEY and SVGEGT. V shed 7 bases, J shed 4 bases, and the junction held 10 bases outside the gene matches. The CDR3 has 17 residues. The CDR3 nucleotides read TGTGCCAGCACACCGGGACAGGGGTTCTCCGGGGCCAACGTCCTGACTTTC. It codes for CASTPGQGFSGANVLTF.

This clonotype was seen repeatedly, ten times or more. The chain uses TRBV12-3 or TRBV12-4 and TRBJ1-2; weak D call: TRBD1 (5 bases). This CDR3 spans 14 amino acids. Trimming pared 5 bases from V and 0 bases from J, leaving 10 bases between. Here the CDR3 DNA reads TGTGCCAGCAGTCCCGGGGCTACTAACTATGGCTACACCTTC. Translating gives CASSPGATNYGYTF.

In this sample, this clonotype turned up many times. The rearrangement links TRBV28 to TRBJ1-1; D is undetermined. In germline, CDR1 is MDHEN, CDR2 SYDVKM. The germline V and J ends were trimmed by 6 bases and 2 bases, with 10 bases remaining between them. The CDR3 loop spans 13 amino acids. CDR3 region: CASRSPPNTEAFF. As DNA, the CDR3 is TGTGCCAGCAGGTCACCACCTAACACTGAAGCTTTCTTT.

This rearrangement joins TRBV11-2 to TRBJ2-2; 11 bases fit TRBD1. The CDR3 covers 16 residues. Trimming took 5 bases from V and 6 from J; bases not matched to a gene: 8. Germline values: CDR1 SGHAT, CDR2 FQNNGV. CDR3 sequence reads: CASSPWTGGFAGELFF. In DNA, the CDR3 is TGTGCCAGCAGCCCGTGGACAGGGGGCTTCGCCGGGGAGCTGTTTTTT.

The chain is built from TRBV6-1 and TRBJ2-3; D may match TRBD1 or TRBD2 (7 bases each). The CDR3 is 17 residues long. The germline V gene encodes CDR1 MNHNS and CDR2 SASEGT. The V and J ends lost 5 bases and 0 bases respectively, with 18 bases between them. The CDR3 spells CASSRRGGGTSTDTQYF. The DNA of the CDR3 is TGTGCCAGCAGTCGCAGGGGGGGAGGGACTAGCACAGATACGCAGTATTTT.

The V and J genes are TRBV7-3 and TRBJ2-3; D call uncertain. This CDR3 spans 15 amino acids. Trimming shortened V by 4 bases and J by 5 bases, and 16 bases separated the two germline ends. Germline CDR1 SGHTA, CDR2 FQGTGA. The CDR3 DNA is TGTGCCAGCAGCTCCCCGGGCACACCGGGAGATACGCAGTATTTT. Encoded protein: CASSSPGTPGDTQYF. The full variable domain, completed using reference TRBV7-3 and TRBJ2-3, is GAGVSQTPSNKVTEKGKYVELRCDPISGHTALYWYRQSLGQGPEFLIYFQGTGAADDSGLPNDRFFAVRPEGSVSTLKIQRTERGDSAVYLCASSSPGTPGDTQYFGPGTRLTVL.

This clonotype was counted only a few times. The chain has TRBV7-9 and TRBJ2-5, with D maybe TRBD1 (7 bases). The germline CDR1 and CDR2 sequences are SEHNR and FQNEAQ (reference sequence). The CDR3 runs to 17 residues. Trimming took off 4 bases at V and 5 bases at J, with 23 bases between the two ends. CDR3 sequence reads: CASSSDPGGTVGETQYF. As DNA, the CDR3 is TGTGCCAGCAGCTCAGACCCAGGGGGGACAGTTGGGGAGACCCAGTACTTC.

The chain couples TRBV7-9 to TRBJ1-4, with 7 bases identical to TRBD1. CDR3 length: 15 residues. V was pared by 3 bases and J by 3 bases, with 4 bases of the junction left unmatched. CDR1 and CDR2 (germline): SEHNR, FQNEAQ (reference sequence). The CDR3 nucleotides read TGTGCCAGCAGCTTTATGACAGGGTCTAATGAAAAACTGTTTTTT. Amino acid sequence: CASSFMTGSNEKLFF.

The chain uses TRBV12-3 or TRBV12-4 and TRBJ2-1; D is tentatively TRBD1 or TRBD2 (5 bases each). There are 16 residues in the CDR3. With 0 bases removed from V and 4 bases from J, the gap between germline ends came to 13 bases. The DNA of the CDR3 is TGTGCCAGCAGTTTAGCGACCGGGGCCGGATACAATGAGCAGTTCTTC. Its translation is CASSLATGAGYNEQFF.

This clonotype was counted at least ten times. This chain connects TRBV3-1 to TRBJ2-3, with D possibly matching TRBD1 (5 bases). CDR3 length: 11 amino acids. The V end was cut by 5 bases, the J end by 6 bases, with 6 bases between. Germline CDR1 reads LGHDT; CDR2 reads YNNKEL (reference sequence). CDR3 sequence reads: CASSRGDTQYF. The CDR3 bases are TGTGCCAGCAGCAGGGGTGATACGCAGTATTTT.